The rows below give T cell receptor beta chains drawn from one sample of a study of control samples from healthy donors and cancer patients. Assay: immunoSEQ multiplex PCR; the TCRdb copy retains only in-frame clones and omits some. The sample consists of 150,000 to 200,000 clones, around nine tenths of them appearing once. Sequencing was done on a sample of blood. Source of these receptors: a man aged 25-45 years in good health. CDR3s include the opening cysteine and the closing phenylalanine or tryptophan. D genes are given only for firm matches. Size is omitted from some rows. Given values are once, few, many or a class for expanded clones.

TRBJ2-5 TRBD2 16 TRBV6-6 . TGTGCCAGCAGTAACCACGGGACTAGCGGGACAGAGACCCAGTACTTC CASSNHGTSGTETQYF
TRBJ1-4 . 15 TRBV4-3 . TGCGCCAGCAGCCAAGATAACAGGCCCAATGAAAAACTGTTTTTT CASSQDNRPNEKLFF
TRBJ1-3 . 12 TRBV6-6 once TGTGCCAGCTCCGAGACGGAAAACACCATATATTTT CASSETENTIYF
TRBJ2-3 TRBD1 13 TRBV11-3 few TGTGCCAGCAGCTGGGACAGACAGGGTACGCAGTATTTT CASSWDRQGTQYF
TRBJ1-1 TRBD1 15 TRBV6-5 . TGTGCCAGCAGTTCACCGGGACAGGGACTCCTAGAAGCTTTCTTT CASSSPGQGLLEAFF
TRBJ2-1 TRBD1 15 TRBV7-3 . TGTGCCAGCAGCTCGTCCGGGACAGTTGTCGATGAGCAGTTCTTC CASSSSGTVVDEQFF
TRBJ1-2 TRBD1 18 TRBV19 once TGTGCCAGTAGCCCAAGCCCCAGGGGGACCTGGCTCGACTATGGCTACACCTTC CASSPSPRGTWLDYGYTF
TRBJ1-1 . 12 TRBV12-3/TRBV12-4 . TGTGCCAGCAGTTTATGGGCAGGGACGGCTTTCTTT CASSLWAGTAFF
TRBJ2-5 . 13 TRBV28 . TGTGCCAGCAGTTTAAAGTCCCCCGAGACCCAGTACTTC CASSLKSPETQYF
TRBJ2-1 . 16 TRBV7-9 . TGTGCCAGCAGCTTAGGTCAGCGGATATCCTACAATGAGCAGTTCTTC CASSLGQRISYNEQFF
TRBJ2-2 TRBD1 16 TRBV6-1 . TGTGCCAGCAGTGCCGGGACAGGGAGTGCCACCGGGGAGCTGTTTTTT CASSAGTGSATGELFF
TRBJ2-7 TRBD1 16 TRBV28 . TGTGCCAGCAGTCCCGCTCCGGGACAGGGGGGAGACGAGCAGTACTTC CASSPAPGQGGDEQYF
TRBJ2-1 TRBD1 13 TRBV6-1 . TGTGCCAGCAGTGAAGCGGGACAGGGGTGTCAGTTCTTC CASSEAGQGCQFF
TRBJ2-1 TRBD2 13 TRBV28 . TGTGCCAGCAGTTCTCCCACTAGCGGGAGGCTTCTCTTC CASSSPTSGRLLF
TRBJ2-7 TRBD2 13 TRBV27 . TGTGCCAGCAGGTCGGGGGGTCGGAGCGAGCAGTACTTC CASRSGGRSEQYF
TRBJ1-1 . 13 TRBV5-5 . TGTGCCAGCAGCTTATGGGATAACACTGAAGCTTTCTTT CASSLWDNTEAFF
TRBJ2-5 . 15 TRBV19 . TGTGCCAGGCCCCCCTATAGGGTGGGACCTAGGACCCAGTACTTC CARPPYRVGPRTQYF
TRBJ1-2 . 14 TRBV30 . TGTGCCTGGAACAAGGTGGGGCAGTCCTATGGCTACACCTTC CAWNKVGQSYGYTF
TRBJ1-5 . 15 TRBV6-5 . TGTGCCAGCAGGAAAAACCGGGACGGCTATCAGCCCCAGCATTTT CASRKNRDGYQPQHF
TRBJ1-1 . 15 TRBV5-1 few TGCGCCAGCAGCTTGGAACACTTGGTGAACACTGAAGCTTTCTTT CASSLEHLVNTEAFF
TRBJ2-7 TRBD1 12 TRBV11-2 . TGTGCCAGCAGCGGGACAGGACGCGAGCAGTACTTC CASSGTGREQYF
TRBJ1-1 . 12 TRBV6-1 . TGTGCCAGCAGTGAAGGGTTCACTGAAGCTTTCTTT CASSEGFTEAFF
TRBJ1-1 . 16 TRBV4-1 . TGCGCCAGCAGCCCACTGAGGAAGGGGGTGGTCACTGAAGCTTTCTTT CASSPLRKGVVTEAFF
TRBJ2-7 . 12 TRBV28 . TGTGCCAGCAGTTTAACCCCCCTCGAGCAGTACTTC CASSLTPLEQYF
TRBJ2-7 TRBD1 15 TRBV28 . TGTGCCAGCAGTGGAGCGGGACAGGGTATGGACGAGCAGTACTTC CASSGAGQGMDEQYF
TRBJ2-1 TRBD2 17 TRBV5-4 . TGTGCCAGCAGCTTGGGGCGCGGGGGAGGCACCTACAATGAGCAGTTCTTC CASSLGRGGGTYNEQFF
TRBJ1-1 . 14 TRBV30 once TGTGCCTGGAGTGTAGGTGGCCGGAACACTGAAGCTTTCTTT CAWSVGGRNTEAFF
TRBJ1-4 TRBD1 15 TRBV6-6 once TGTGCCAGCAGTTATCCAGGGGGCCCCGGTGAAAAACTGTTTTTT CASSYPGGPGEKLFF
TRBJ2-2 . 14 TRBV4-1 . TGCGCCAGCAGCCCTAGACGGGACCCCGGGGAGCTGTTTTTT CASSPRRDPGELFF
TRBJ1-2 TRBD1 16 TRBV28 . TGTGCCAGCAGGCCTACAGGGGGCGCGGGTGACTATGGCTACACCTTC CASRPTGGAGDYGYTF
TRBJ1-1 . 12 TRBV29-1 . TGCAGCGTGGGGCTTGCTGGGACTGAAGCTTTCTTT CSVGLAGTEAFF